This T cell receptor beta chain is from a study of T cells in Graves' hyperthyroidism and ophthalmopathy. Amplified regions were TCR beta CDR3 sequences from RNA transcripts. The HTBI primer set drove a first-round RT-PCR of the TCR CDR3. One entry per CDR3 protein, called by TCRdb with MiXCR from the multiplex PCR reads. The sample lists about 47,000 distinct CDR3 sequences, roughly 51% occurring once. In its sample, this clonotype is medium-sized. The sequence was collected from a young man with Graves' hyperthyroidism. The sequencing input was peripheral blood or thyroid tissue (not recorded which).

As DNA, the CDR3 is TGTGCCAGCAGCGCCTACGAGGGGGCAAACTATGGCTACACCTTC. Its translation is CASSAYEGANYGYTF. V usage is TRBV9 and J usage is TRBJ1-2; 7 nucleotides line up with TRBD1. V trimming: 3 bases; J trimming: 2 bases; junction bases outside the gene matches: 7. The CDR3 covers 15 residues. Germline assignment: CDR1 SGDLS and CDR2 YYNGEE. The whole variable domain, remainder taken from reference TRBV9 and TRBJ1-2, is DSGVTQTPKHLITATGQRVTLRCSPRSGDLSVYWYQQSLDQGLQFLIQYYNGEERAKGNILERFSAQQFPDLHSELNLSSLELGDSALYFCASSAYEGANYGYTFGSGTRLTVV.